This T cell receptor beta chain derives from a study of fetal regulatory T cell absence and autoimmunity. Findings of the study overall: Broadly similar TRB gene family usage was seen in pancreas and cord blood. Some top pancreas TCR clones were over 80-fold enriched versus cord blood. In IPEX, the enrichment was taken to support antigen-driven autoimmunity before birth.

Sequencing used immunoSEQ multiplex PCR; TCRdb keeps in-frame clones, though not all of them. The table includes approximately 46,000 clones, about four fifths detected once. Turning to this clone: What it recognizes is unknown.

The CDR3 is made up of 16 amino acids. Germline CDR1 SEHNR, CDR2 FQNEAQ (reference sequence). V was pared by 1 base and J by 0 bases, with 9 bases between. This sequence was found in a newborn boy with IPEX syndrome. The sequenced material came from cord blood. The chain links TRBV7-9 to TRBJ2-2; D may be TRBD2 (6 bases). The CDR3 coding sequence is TGTGCCAGCAGCTTAGAGGGAGGAACGAACACCGGGGAGCTGTTTTTT. Protein: CASSLEGGTNTGELFF.